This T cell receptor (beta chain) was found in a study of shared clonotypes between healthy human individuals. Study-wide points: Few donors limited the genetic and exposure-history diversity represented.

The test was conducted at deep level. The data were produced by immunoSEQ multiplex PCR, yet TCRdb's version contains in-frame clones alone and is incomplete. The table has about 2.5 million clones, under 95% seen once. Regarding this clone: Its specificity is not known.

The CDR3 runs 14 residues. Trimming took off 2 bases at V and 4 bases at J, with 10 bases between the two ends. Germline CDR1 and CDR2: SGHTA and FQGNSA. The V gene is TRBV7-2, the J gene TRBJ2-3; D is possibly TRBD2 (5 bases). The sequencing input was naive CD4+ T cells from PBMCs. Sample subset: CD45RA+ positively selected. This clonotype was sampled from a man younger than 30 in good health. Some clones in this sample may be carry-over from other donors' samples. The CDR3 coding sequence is TGTGCCAGCAGCTTAAACCGGGGTGCAGATACGCAGTATTTT. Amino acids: CASSLNRGADTQYF.